This T cell receptor (beta chain) was sequenced in a study of cytotoxic CD8 clonotypes in ibrutinib-treated CLL. Overall study context: The samples contained over 250,000 productive templates on average. They also contained an average of about 91,000 productive rearrangements.

Measured with immunoSEQ multiplex PCR; TCRdb has only the in-frame clones, and not every one. Altogether more than 200,000 clones are present, roughly 70% being singletons, with the ten largest covering approximately 15%. Germline CDR1 is LNHDA and CDR2 is SQIVND (reference sequence). This CDR3 has 12 amino acids. The germline V and J ends were trimmed by 3 bases and 4 bases, with 4 bases remaining between them. Material: PBMCs, obtained after 24 months of ibrutinib treatment. The TCR comes from a human donor with chronic lymphocytic leukemia. The chain couples TRBV19 to TRBJ2-1; D remains unclear. CDR3 DNA sequence: TGTGCCAGTAGTATCGGTTACAATGAGCAGTTCTTC. Protein sequence: CASSIGYNEQFF.